Below, 28 T cell receptor beta chains from the same sample are listed, as sequenced in a study of T-cell reconstitution after alpha-beta-depleted transplantation in children. Preparation of the TCRbeta library involved a method that used unique molecular identifiers. TCRdb reanalysed the PCR reads using MiXCR and keeps one entry per CDR3 protein. The table has hundreds of thousands of distinct CDR3 sequences, approximately 13% seen once; the top ten hold 2% to 2.5%. The sample in question was PBMCs, mostly from graft donor cells, obtained 360 days after TCRalphabeta/CD19-depleted stem cell transplant. These receptors originate from a male patient younger than 18 who had a stem cell transplant for acute myeloid leukemia, so the T cells may come from the graft donor.

This clonotype occurred a few times. DNA for the CDR3: TGTGCCAGCAGCTTAGCTCTGTGGGAGCGACCCCCAGATACGCAGTATTTT. Amino acid sequence: CASSLALWERPPDTQYF. The chain employs TRBV7-8 and TRBJ2-3; D may be TRBD2 (5 bases). The V end was cut by 0 bases, the J end by 4 bases, with 17 bases between. Germline V gene lookup returns CDR1 SGHVS and CDR2 FQNEAQ. The CDR3 sequence is 17 residues long. Full variable domain (outside the CDR3, taken from reference TRBV7-8 and TRBJ2-3): GAGVSQSPRYKVAKRGQDVALRCDPISGHVSLFWYQQALGQGPEFLTYFQNEAQLDKSGLPSDRFFAERPEGSVSTLKIQRTQQEDSAVYLCASSLALWERPPDTQYFGPGTRLTVL.

The sample holds a few counts of this clonotype. The CDR3 nucleotides read TGTGCCAGCAGTGATAAGGGGACAGCTCTCTTTATAACCTACGAGCAGTACTTC. This sequence encodes CASSDKGTALFITYEQYF. The chain couples TRBV2 to TRBJ2-7; 7 bases map to TRBD1. The germline V gene has CDR1 SNHLY and CDR2 FYNNEI. The junction had 16 bases not matched to a gene; V was cut back by 3 bases and J by 2 bases. This CDR3 has 18 amino acids.

The chain recombines TRBV2 with TRBJ2-7; 11 bases map to TRBD1. Per the germline V gene, CDR1 is SNHLY and CDR2 is FYNNEI. V lost 6 bases and J lost 5; bases outside the gene matches: 9. The CDR3 is 15 amino acids. As DNA, the CDR3 is TGTGCCAGCAGAGAACCGGACAGGGGGCCCGACGAGCAGTACTTC. Translation gives CASREPDRGPDEQYF.

This clonotype has at least ten counts. This chain links TRBV5-1 with TRBJ2-1; 13 nucleotides line up with TRBD2. The CDR3 covers 18 residues. J lost 4 bases, V lost 0 bases, and 7 bases had no gene match. Germline V CDR1 and CDR2: SGHRS, YFSETQ. DNA of the CDR3: TGCGCCAGCAGCTTGGGTACTAGCGGGAGGGCGGGTTACAATGAGCAGTTCTTC. Residues: CASSLGTSGRAGYNEQFF.

The chain has TRBV20-1 and TRBJ1-3; TRBD1 agrees at 7 bases. Germline V lookup: CDR1 DFQATT, CDR2 SNEGSKA (reference sequence). Unmatched junction bases numbered 16, after V lost 6 bases and J lost 11 bases. The CDR3 runs to 14 residues. The CDR3 sequence: CSASREGAASSIYF. In DNA form, the CDR3 reads TGCAGTGCCTCACGGGAGGGGGCCGCAAGCTCCATATATTTT.

The gene calls are TRBV12-5 and TRBJ2-5, with D perhaps matching TRBD1 or TRBD2 (5 bases each). The CDR3 runs 14 residues. The V gene's germline CDR1 is LGHNT and CDR2 FRNRAP. CDR3 amino acids: CASRCRGWRETQYF. CDR3 DNA: TGTGCCTCCCGCTGCCGGGGCTGGAGGGAGACCCAGTACTTC.

The V call is TRBV9, the J call TRBJ1-3; D uncertain. The CDR3 sequence is 17 residues long. Germline loops: CDR1 SGDLS, CDR2 YYNGEE. Trimming shortened V by 0 bases and J by 4 bases, and 17 bases separated the two germline ends. The CDR3 region is CASSVATAGPRGNTIYF. For the CDR3, the DNA is TGTGCCAGCAGCGTAGCTACCGCCGGGCCCAGAGGAAACACCATATATTTT.

Only a few counts were recorded for this clonotype. The chain combines TRBV29-1 with TRBJ1-1; D is uncertain. Trimming pared 7 bases from V and 9 bases from J, leaving 15 bases between. The CDR3 runs to 11 residues. The germline V gene encodes CDR1 SQVTM and CDR2 ANQGSEA. CDR3 in amino acids: CSGVQQSQAFF. CDR3 coding DNA: TGCAGCGGCGTCCAGCAATCACAAGCTTTCTTT.

The rearrangement uses TRBV24-1 and TRBJ2-5; the D gene is possibly TRBD1 (6 bases). V lost 0 bases to trimming and J lost 4 bases, with 11 bases between them. The CDR3 covers 15 residues. CDR1 and CDR2 (germline): KGHDR, SFDVKD. Here the CDR3 reads CATSDLKRGIETQYF. CDR3 bases: TGTGCCACCAGTGATTTGAAGAGGGGGATAGAGACCCAGTACTTC.

The chain has TRBV20-1 and TRBJ2-2, with D uncertain. The CDR3 covers 13 residues. Germline V lookup: CDR1 DFQATT, CDR2 SNEGSKA (reference sequence). V lost 3 bases and J 2 bases, leaving 7 bases between the germline ends. CDR3 sequence (DNA): TGCAGTGCTAGGATTATTAACACCGGGGAGCTGTTTTTT. Its protein product is CSARIINTGELFF.

As for this clonotype: A read error may explain this, as a much larger clone is one base away. The gene calls are TRBV19 and TRBJ2-1; 8 bases agree with TRBD2. CDR3 length: 14 amino acids. Germline CDR1 LNHDA, CDR2 SQIVND (reference sequence). V trimming: 7 bases; J trimming: 4 bases; junction bases outside the gene matches: 6. The CDR3 region has the DNA TGTGCCAGTACCTCTAGCGGGTATTACAATGAGCAGTTCTTC. The encoded protein is CASTSSGYYNEQFF.

This clonotype was seen only a few times. This sequence joins TRBV5-5 and TRBJ2-3; D not resolved. From germline, CDR1 is SGHKS and CDR2 YYEKEE (reference sequence). V was trimmed by 0 bases and J by 2 bases, leaving 10 bases between them. CDR3 size: 15 residues. Here the CDR3 DNA reads TGTGCCAGCAGCTTGGGTAGGGTCCTCACAGATACGCAGTATTTT. It specifies CASSLGRVLTDTQYF.

The table lists this clonotype with many counts. This chain links TRBV9 with TRBJ2-1; no clear D. The CDR3 consists of 15 residues. V gave up 0 bases and J gave up 11 bases, with 18 bases separating them. Germline V gene data show CDR1 as SGDLS and CDR2 as YYNGEE. This chain's CDR3 is CASSVVPQVHFKQFF. CDR3 nucleotides: TGTGCCAGCAGCGTAGTCCCTCAGGTTCATTTTAAGCAGTTCTTC.

This clonotype has a handful of counts. This chain uses TRBV9 with TRBJ2-7; D not certain. Trimming cost V 1 base and J 7 bases, with 21 bases left between them. This CDR3 spans 16 amino acids. Germline V gene data show CDR1 as SGDLS and CDR2 as YYNGEE. The CDR3 sequence is CASSVPKLPPSREQYF. The CDR3 DNA reads TGTGCCAGCAGCGTACCCAAGCTGCCCCCATCTAGGGAGCAGTACTTC.

This clonotype was recorded a few times. J is TRBJ2-7 and V is TRBV28; maybe TRBD1 (6 bases). Germline-derived CDR1 and CDR2 are MDHEN and SYDVKM. The V gene lost 4 bases and the J gene lost 0 bases, with 13 bases spanning the gap. This CDR3 is built from 15 residues. The CDR3 DNA follows: TGTGCCAGCAGTTCCTCCGGACAGCTCTCCTACGAGCAGTACTTC. This sequence encodes CASSSSGQLSYEQYF.

Details on this clonotype: A much larger clone differs by one base, so this may be a read error. V is TRBV28 and J is TRBJ2-7; D possibly uses TRBD1 or TRBD2 (6 bases each). This CDR3 comprises 14 residues. CDR1 is MDHEN and CDR2 is SYDVKM in the germline V gene. In DNA form, the CDR3 reads TGTGCCAGCAGTAGGGGGGACACCTCCTACGGGCAGTACTTC. This gives the protein CASSRGDTSYGQYF.

This clonotype was counted many times. The gene calls are TRBV28 and TRBJ1-5, with D perhaps matching TRBD1 (6 bases). Germline V lookup: CDR1 MDHEN, CDR2 SYDVKM. V shed 5 bases and J shed 9 bases, with 14 bases lying between them. The CDR3 totals 13 residues. Here the CDR3 DNA reads TGTGCCAGCAGTCTCGATGGGGGGGCGCCCCAGCATTTT. This gives the protein CASSLDGGAPQHF.

The chain couples TRBV7-2 to TRBJ2-3, with D perhaps TRBD2 (6 bases). This CDR3 region has 16 residues. The V and J ends lost 2 bases and 2 bases respectively, with 14 bases between them. The germline V gene encodes CDR1 SGHTA and CDR2 FQGNSA. Here the CDR3 DNA reads TGTGCCAGCAGCTTACCGGCTAGCGAGTCCACAGATACGCAGTATTTT. Protein product: CASSLPASESTDTQYF.

This clonotype was detected many times. This sequence joins TRBV10-3 and TRBJ2-2; 10 bases map to TRBD2. Germline CDR1 ENHRY, CDR2 SYGVKD. There are 17 residues in the CDR3. The J segment lost 0 bases and the V segment lost 3 bases, leaving 4 bases of the junction unmatched. The CDR3 loop reads CAISELAGRANTGELFF. CDR3 nucleotides: TGTGCCATCAGTGAACTAGCGGGGCGAGCGAACACCGGGGAGCTGTTTTTT.

This clonotype was seen only a few times. The chain joins TRBV12-3 or TRBV12-4 to TRBJ2-4, with 12 bases fitting TRBD2. The V segment lost 3 bases and the J segment 1 base; nucleotides outside the gene matches: 13. There are 20 residues in the CDR3. The CDR3 DNA reads as TGTGCCAGCAGTTTGACTGGACTAGCGGGAATTGGGGGGGCCAAAAACATTCAGTACTTC. This codes for CASSLTGLAGIGGAKNIQYF.

This clonotype was seen repeatedly, ten times or more. The chain combines TRBV20-1 with TRBJ2-7; TRBD1 agrees at 7 bases. From germline, CDR1 is DFQATT and CDR2 SNEGSKA (reference sequence). The CDR3 consists of 15 residues. Trimming took 5 bases from V and 1 from J; bases not matched to a gene: 11. The CDR3 loop is CSAPQAGTVSYEQYF. In nucleotides, the CDR3 is TGCAGTGCTCCCCAGGCCGGGACAGTTTCCTACGAGCAGTACTTC.

The chain joins TRBV5-6 to TRBJ1-6, with D possibly TRBD1 on 5 matching bases. Trimming cost V 2 bases and J 6 bases, with 12 bases left between them. This CDR3 has 15 amino acids. Germline assignment: CDR1 SGHDT and CDR2 YYEEEE. The CDR3 spells CASSFPGLINSPLHF. The CDR3, as DNA: TGTGCCAGCAGCTTTCCGGGACTCATTAATTCACCCCTCCACTTT.

The chain links TRBV14 to TRBJ1-2, with no clear D. The CDR3 extends over 13 amino acids. V was cut by 1 base and J by 6 bases, with 9 bases left in between. Germline values: CDR1 SGHDN, CDR2 FVKESK. CDR3 nucleotide sequence: TGTGCCAGCAGCCAAGTGACCTGGGATGGCTACACCTTC. It specifies CASSQVTWDGYTF.

This clonotype has just a few counts. The CDR3 loop is CSARSGREGTDTQYF. The CDR3 DNA reads TGCAGTGCTAGAAGTGGGAGGGAGGGTACAGATACGCAGTATTTT. The rearrangement joins TRBV20-1 to TRBJ2-3; 7 bases fit TRBD2. Germline V lookup: CDR1 DFQATT, CDR2 SNEGSKA (reference sequence). With V trimmed by 2 bases and J by 3 bases, 8 bases remained unmatched. The CDR3 is 15 amino acids.

This clonotype was detected only a few times. V is TRBV28 and J is TRBJ2-3, with 12 bases that match TRBD2. Germline trimming cut 3 bases from V and 4 bases from J; bases unmatched to any gene: 5. Germline CDR1 is MDHEN and CDR2 is SYDVKM. This CDR3 region has 16 residues. The CDR3 reads CASSFTSGRRADTQYF. The CDR3 DNA is TGTGCCAGCAGTTTTACTAGCGGGAGGAGGGCAGATACGCAGTATTTT.

The rearrangement links TRBV9 to TRBJ2-1, with D hard to call. Germline loops: CDR1 SGDLS, CDR2 YYNGEE. Trimming pared 0 bases from V and 6 bases from J, leaving 10 bases between. The CDR3 contains 14 residues. The CDR3 reads CASSVDDSRNEQFF. CDR3 DNA: TGTGCCAGCAGCGTAGATGATAGCCGCAATGAGCAGTTCTTC.

This clonotype was picked up a small number of times. The rearrangement joins TRBV7-9 to TRBJ2-5; 10 nucleotides agree with TRBD2. Germline V gene data show CDR1 as SEHNR and CDR2 as FQNEAQ (reference sequence). This CDR3 region has 17 residues. Trimming at V came to 5 bases and at J to 3 bases, leaving 12 bases not matched to a gene. The CDR3 DNA is TGTGCCAGCAGCCGCCGAGCGGGAGGGCCACCCAAAGAGACCCAGTACTTC. This sequence encodes CASSRRAGGPPKETQYF.

CDR3 in DNA: TGCAGCGTAGGACAGTTAAGCACAGATACGCAGTATTTT. It translates to CSVGQLSTDTQYF. V gene TRBV29-1 combines with J gene TRBJ2-3, with TRBD1 as a possible D gene (6 bases). Germline V gene sequence: CDR1 SQVTM, CDR2 ANQGSEA. Trimming stripped 6 bases from V and 0 bases from J, with 10 bases between. The CDR3 covers 13 residues.